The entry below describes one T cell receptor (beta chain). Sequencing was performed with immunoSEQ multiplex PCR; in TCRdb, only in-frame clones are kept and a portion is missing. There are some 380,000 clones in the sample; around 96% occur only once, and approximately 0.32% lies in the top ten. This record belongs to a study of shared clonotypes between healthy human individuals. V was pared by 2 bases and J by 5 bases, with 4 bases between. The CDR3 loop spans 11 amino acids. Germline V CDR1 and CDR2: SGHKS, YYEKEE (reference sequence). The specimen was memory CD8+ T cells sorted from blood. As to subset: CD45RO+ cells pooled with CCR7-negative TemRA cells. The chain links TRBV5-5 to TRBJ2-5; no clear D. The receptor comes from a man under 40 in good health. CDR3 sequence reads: CASSFLETQYF. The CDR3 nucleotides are TGTGCCAGCAGCTTTCTTGAGACCCAGTACTTC. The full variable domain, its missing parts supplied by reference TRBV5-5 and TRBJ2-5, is DAGVTQSPTHLIKTRGQQVTLRCSPISGHKSVSWYQQVLGQGPQFIFQYYEKEERGRGNFPDRFSARQFPNYSSELNVNALLLGDSALYLCASSFLETQYFGPGTRLLVL.